Sequencing of this TCR beta chain was carried out in a study of OX40 agonist ivuxolimab in advanced cancers. Across the whole study: Each patient was given ivuxolimab into a vein every 2 weeks, at 0.01 to 10 mg/kg. General study findings and limits: Antigen specificity was not determined for the expanded peripheral T cells. Expansion of clones was among the lowest in partial responders at 0.1-3.0 mg/kg.

The CDR3 spans 16 residues. CDR1 KGHSH and CDR2 LQKENI come from the germline V gene. After removal of 2 bases from V and 5 bases from J, the junction contained 8 bases not matched to a gene. A remark on this clone: Antigen: not known.

TCRdb keeps only in-frame clones here, not all; method: immunoSEQ multiplex PCR. The sample consists of about 79,000 clones, approximately 85% of them appearing once. The receptor comes from an adult with an advanced solid tumor such as melanoma, head and neck, liver or kidney cancer. The genes are TRBV18 and TRBJ2-2, with 7 bases matching TRBD2. The specimen was CD4+ or CD8+ T cells sorted from blood, collected in a trial of the OX40 agonist ivuxolimab. CDR3 amino acids: CASSPSGGPTTGELFF. CDR3 in DNA: TGTGCCAGCTCACCATCGGGGGGACCGACGACCGGGGAGCTGTTTTTT.